This T cell receptor beta chain appears in the sequencing data of a study of T cells after yellow fever vaccination. The 5'RACE template-switching step produced TCR cDNA and added a universal primer site and UMIs. TCRdb analysed the 5' RACE reads with MiXCR anew, one entry per CDR3 protein. Of 200,000 to 250,000 distinct CDR3 sequences listed, less than 8.5% are singletons. This CDR3 comprises 11 residues. Trimming took off 6 bases at V and 5 bases at J, with 6 bases between the two ends. This clonotype was recorded a few times. The target antigen is unknown. Study conclusions and caveats: In post-booster samples, most primary-vaccination clones reappeared (approximately 95% CD4, 70% to 90% CD8).

Source: CD4+ T cells sorted from PBMCs, taken 15 days after the yellow fever booster vaccination. This sequence originates from a man aged 30 to 45 who received the YFV17D yellow fever vaccine. This chain uses TRBV12-3 or TRBV12-4 with TRBJ2-3; D not certain. The CDR3 is CASRFKDTQYF. The CDR3 coding sequence is TGTGCCAGCAGATTCAAAGATACGCAGTATTTT.